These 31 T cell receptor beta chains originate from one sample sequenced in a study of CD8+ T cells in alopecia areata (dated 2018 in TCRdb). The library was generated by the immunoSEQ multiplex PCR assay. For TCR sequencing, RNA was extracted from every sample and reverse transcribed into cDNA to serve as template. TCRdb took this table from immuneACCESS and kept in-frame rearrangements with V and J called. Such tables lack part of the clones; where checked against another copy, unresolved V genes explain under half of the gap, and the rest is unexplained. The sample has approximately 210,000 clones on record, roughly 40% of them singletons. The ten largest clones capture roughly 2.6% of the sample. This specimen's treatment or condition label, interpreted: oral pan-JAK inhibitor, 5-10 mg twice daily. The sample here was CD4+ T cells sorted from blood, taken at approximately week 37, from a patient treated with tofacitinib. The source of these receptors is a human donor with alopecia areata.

In DNA, the CDR3 is TGTGCCAGCAGCCAATATCAGTGGAATGAGCAGTTCTTC. Its protein is CASSQYQWNEQFF. The chain recombines TRBV14 with TRBJ2-1; D ambiguous. Trimming took off 2 bases at V and 7 bases at J, with 9 bases between the two ends. This CDR3 spans 13 amino acids. Germline-derived CDR1 and CDR2 are SGHDN and FVKESK. The whole variable domain, filled in from reference TRBV14 and TRBJ2-1, reads EAGVTQFPSHSVIEKGQTVTLRCDPISGHDNLYWYRRVMGKEIKFLLHFVKESKQDESGMPNNRFLAERTGGTYSTLKVQPAELEDSGVYFCASSQYQWNEQFFGPGTRLTVL.

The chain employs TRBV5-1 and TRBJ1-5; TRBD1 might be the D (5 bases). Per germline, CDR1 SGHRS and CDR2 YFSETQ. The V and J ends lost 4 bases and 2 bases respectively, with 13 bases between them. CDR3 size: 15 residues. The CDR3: CASSLEGVGNQPQHF. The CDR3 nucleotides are TGCGCCAGCAGCCTGGAAGGGGTCGGCAATCAGCCCCAGCATTTT.

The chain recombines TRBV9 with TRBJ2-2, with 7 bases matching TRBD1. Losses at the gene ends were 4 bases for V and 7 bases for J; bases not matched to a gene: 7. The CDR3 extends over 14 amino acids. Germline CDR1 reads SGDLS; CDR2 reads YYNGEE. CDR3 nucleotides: TGTGCCAGCAGCCTACGGACAGGTTTCGGGGAGCTGTTTTTT. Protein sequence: CASSLRTGFGELFF.

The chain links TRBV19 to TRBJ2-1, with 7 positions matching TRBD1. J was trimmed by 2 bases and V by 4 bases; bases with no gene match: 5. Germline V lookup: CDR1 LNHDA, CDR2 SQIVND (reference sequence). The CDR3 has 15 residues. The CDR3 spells CASSNDRDPYNEQFF. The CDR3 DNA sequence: TGTGCCAGTAGTAACGACAGGGACCCCTACAATGAGCAGTTCTTC.

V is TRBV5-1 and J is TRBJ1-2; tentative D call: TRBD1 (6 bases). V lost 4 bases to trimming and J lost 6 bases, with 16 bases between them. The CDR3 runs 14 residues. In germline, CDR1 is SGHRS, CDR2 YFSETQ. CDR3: CASSPAGGDDGYTF. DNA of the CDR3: TGCGCCAGCAGCCCGGCGGGGGGCGATGATGGCTACACCTTC.

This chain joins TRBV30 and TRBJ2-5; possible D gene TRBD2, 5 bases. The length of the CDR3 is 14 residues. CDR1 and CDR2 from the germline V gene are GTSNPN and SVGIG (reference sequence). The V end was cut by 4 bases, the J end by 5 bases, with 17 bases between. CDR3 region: CAWTTREGRETQYF. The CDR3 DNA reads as TGTGCCTGGACCACTAGGGAAGGGCGGGAGACCCAGTACTTC.

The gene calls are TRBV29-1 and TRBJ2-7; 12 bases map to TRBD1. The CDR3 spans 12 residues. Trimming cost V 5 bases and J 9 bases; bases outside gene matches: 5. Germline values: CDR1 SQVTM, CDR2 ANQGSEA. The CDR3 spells CSVPGQGAGQYF. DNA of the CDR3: TGCAGCGTTCCGGGACAGGGGGCCGGGCAGTACTTC.

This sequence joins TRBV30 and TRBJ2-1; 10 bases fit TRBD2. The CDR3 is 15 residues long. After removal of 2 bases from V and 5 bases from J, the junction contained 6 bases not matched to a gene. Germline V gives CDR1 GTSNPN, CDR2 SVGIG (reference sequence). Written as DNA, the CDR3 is TGTGCCTGGAGTCTGGCTAGCGGGAGTAACAATGAGCAGTTCTTC. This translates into CAWSLASGSNNEQFF.

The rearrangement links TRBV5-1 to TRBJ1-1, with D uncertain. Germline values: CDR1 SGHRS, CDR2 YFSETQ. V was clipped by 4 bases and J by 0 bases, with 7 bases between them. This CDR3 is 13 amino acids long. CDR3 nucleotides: TGCGCCAGCAGCCAATTAATGAACACTGAAGCTTTCTTT. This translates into CASSQLMNTEAFF.

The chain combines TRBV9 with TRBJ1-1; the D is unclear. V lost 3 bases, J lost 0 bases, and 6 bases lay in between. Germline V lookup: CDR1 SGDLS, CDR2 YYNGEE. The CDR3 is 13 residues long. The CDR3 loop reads CASSAALNTEAFF. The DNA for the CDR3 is TGTGCCAGCAGCGCTGCTCTGAACACTGAAGCTTTCTTT.

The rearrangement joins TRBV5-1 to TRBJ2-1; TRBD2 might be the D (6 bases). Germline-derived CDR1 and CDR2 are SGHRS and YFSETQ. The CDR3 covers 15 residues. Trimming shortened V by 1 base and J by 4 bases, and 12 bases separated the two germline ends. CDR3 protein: CASSLSEGVYNEQFF. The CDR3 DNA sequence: TGCGCCAGCAGCTTGTCGGAGGGCGTTTACAATGAGCAGTTCTTC.

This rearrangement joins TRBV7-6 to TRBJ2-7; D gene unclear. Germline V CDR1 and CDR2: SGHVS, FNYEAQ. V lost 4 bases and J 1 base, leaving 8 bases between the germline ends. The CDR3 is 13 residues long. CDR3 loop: CASSSDGSYEQYF. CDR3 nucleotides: TGTGCCAGCAGCTCCGATGGTTCCTACGAGCAGTACTTC.

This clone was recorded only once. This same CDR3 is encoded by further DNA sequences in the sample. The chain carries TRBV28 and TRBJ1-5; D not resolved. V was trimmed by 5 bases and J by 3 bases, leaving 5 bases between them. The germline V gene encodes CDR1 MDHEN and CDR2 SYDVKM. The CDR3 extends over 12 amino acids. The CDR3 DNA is TGTGCCAGCAGTCCAAACAATCAGCCCCAGCATTTT. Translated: CASSPNNQPQHF.

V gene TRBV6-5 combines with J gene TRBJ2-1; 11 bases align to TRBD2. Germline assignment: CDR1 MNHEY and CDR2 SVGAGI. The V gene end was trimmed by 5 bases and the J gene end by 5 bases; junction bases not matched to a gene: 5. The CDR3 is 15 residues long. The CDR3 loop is CASSARLAGNNEQFF. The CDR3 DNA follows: TGTGCCAGCAGTGCCCGACTAGCGGGGAACAATGAGCAGTTCTTC.

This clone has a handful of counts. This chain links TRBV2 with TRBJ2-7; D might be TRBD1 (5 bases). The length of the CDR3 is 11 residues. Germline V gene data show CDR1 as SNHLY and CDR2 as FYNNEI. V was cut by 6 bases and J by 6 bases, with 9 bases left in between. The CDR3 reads CASRQVSEQYF. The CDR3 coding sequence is TGTGCCAGCAGACAGGTGTCCGAGCAGTACTTC.

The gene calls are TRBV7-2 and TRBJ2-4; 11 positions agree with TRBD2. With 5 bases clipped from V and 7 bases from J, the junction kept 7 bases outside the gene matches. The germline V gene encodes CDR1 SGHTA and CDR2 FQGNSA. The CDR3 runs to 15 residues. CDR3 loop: CASSTLAGEGNIQYF. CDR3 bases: TGTGCCAGCAGCACACTAGCGGGGGAGGGGAACATTCAGTACTTC.

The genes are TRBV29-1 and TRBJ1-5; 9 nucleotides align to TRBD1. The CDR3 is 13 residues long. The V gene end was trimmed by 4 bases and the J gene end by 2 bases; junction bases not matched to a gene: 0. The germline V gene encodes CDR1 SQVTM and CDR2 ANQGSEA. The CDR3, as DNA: TGCAGCGTTGGGACAGGGGGCAATCAGCCCCAGCATTTT. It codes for CSVGTGGNQPQHF. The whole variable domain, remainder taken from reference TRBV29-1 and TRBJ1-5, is SAVISQKPSRDICQRGTSLTIQCQVDSQVTMMFWYRQQPGQSLTLIATANQGSEATYESGFVIDKFPISRPNLTFSTLTVSNMSPEDSSIYLCSVGTGGNQPQHFGDGTRLSIL.

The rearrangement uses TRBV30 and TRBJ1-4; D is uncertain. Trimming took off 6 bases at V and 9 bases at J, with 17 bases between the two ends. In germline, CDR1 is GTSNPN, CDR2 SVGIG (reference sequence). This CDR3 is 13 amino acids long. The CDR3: CACREKDPQKLFF. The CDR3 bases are TGTGCCTGCAGAGAAAAAGACCCCCAAAAACTGTTTTTT. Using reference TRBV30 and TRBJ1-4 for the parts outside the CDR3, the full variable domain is SQTIHQWPATLVQPVGSPLSLECTVEGTSNPNLYWYRQAAGRGLQLLFYSVGIGQISSEVPQNLSASRPQDRQFILSSKKLLLSDSGFYLCACREKDPQKLFFGSGTQLSVL.

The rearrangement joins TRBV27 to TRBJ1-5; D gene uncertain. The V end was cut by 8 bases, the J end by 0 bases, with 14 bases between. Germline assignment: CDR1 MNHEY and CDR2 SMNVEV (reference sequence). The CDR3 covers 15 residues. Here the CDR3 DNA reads TGTGCCAGCGGAAAGGCGTCCGATAGCAATCAGCCCCAGCATTTT. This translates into CASGKASDSNQPQHF.

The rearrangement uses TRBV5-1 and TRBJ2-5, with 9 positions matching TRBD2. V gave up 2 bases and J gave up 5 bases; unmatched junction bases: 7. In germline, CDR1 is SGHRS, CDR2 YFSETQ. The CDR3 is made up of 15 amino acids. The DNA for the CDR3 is TGCGCCAGCAGCTTACTAGCGGGTGATGGGGAGACCCAGTACTTC. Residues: CASSLLAGDGETQYF.

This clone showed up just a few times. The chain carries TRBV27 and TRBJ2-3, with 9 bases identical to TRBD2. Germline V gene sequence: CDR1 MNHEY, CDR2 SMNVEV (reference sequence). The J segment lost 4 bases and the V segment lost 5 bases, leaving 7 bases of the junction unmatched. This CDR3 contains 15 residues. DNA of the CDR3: TGTGCCAGCAGTCCAGCGGGAGGCTTCCCAGATACGCAGTATTTT. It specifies CASSPAGGFPDTQYF.

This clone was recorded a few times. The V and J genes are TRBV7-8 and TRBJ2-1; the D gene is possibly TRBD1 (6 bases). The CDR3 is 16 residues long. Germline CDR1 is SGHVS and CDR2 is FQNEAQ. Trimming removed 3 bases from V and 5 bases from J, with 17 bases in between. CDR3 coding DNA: TGTGCCAGCAGCTTGCGTACCGGGACATCAAACAATGAGCAGTTCTTC. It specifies CASSLRTGTSNNEQFF.

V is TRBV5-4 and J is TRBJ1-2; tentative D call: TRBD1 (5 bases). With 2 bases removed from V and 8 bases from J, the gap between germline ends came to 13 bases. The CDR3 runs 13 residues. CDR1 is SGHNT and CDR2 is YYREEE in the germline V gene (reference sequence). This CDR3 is CASSFGKGKGYTF. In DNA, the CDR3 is TGTGCCAGCAGCTTCGGGAAGGGGAAGGGCTACACCTTC.

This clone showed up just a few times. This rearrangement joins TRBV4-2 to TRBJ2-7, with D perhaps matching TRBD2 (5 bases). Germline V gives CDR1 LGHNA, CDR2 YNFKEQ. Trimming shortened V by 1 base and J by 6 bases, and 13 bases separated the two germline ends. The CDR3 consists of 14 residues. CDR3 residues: CASSQVAEVAEQYF. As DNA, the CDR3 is TGTGCCAGCAGCCAAGTCGCGGAGGTCGCCGAGCAGTACTTC.

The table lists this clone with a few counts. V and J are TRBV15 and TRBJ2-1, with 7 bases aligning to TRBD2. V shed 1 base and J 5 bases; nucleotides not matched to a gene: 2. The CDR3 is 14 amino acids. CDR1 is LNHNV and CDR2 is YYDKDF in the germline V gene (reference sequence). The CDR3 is CATSRAGTNNEQFF. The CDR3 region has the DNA TGTGCCACCAGCAGAGCTGGGACTAACAATGAGCAGTTCTTC.

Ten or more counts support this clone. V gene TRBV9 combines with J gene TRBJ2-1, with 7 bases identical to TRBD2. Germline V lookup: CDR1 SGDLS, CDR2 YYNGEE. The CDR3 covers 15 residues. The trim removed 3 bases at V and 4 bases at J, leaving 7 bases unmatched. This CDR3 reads CASSELAGPYNEQFF. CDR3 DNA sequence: TGTGCCAGCAGCGAATTAGCGGGCCCATACAATGAGCAGTTCTTC.

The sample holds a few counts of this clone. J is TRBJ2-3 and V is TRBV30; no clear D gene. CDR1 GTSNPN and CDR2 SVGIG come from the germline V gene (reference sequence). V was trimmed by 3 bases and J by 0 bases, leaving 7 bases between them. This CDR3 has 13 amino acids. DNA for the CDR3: TGTGCCTGGAGAAAGAGAAGCACAGATACGCAGTATTTT. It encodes CAWRKRSTDTQYF.

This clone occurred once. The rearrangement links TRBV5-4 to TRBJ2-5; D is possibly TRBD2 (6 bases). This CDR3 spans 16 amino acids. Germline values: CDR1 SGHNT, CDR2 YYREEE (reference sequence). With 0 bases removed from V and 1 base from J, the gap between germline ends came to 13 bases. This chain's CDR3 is CASSLGTTRRQETQYF. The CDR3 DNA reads TGTGCCAGCAGCTTGGGGACTACAAGACGCCAAGAGACCCAGTACTTC.

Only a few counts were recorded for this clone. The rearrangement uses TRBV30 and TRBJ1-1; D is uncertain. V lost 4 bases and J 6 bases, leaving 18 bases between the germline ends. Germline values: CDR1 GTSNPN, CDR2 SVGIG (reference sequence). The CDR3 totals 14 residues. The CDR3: CAWIVRARSAEAFF. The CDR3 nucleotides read TGTGCCTGGATTGTGAGGGCCAGAAGCGCTGAAGCTTTCTTT.

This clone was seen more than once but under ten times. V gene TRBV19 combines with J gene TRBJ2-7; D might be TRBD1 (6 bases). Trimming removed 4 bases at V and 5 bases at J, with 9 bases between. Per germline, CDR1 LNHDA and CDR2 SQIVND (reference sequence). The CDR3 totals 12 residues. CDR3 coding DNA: TGTGCCAGTAGTAGTTGGGGGCACGAGCAGTACTTC. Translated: CASSSWGHEQYF.

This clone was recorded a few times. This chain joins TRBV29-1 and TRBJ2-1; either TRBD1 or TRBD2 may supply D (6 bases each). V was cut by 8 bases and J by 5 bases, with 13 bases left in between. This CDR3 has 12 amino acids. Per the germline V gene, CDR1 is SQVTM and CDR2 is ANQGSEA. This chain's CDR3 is CSPGGRNNEQFF. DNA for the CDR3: TGCAGCCCTGGGGGGCGAAACAATGAGCAGTTCTTC.